These 2 T cell receptor beta chains share one sample of origin, sequenced in a study of blood T cell repertoires in COVID-19. Using immunoSEQ multiplex PCR, the repertoire was profiled, and TCRdb retains in-frame clones only, with some absent. The repertoire holds around 280,000 clones, with 88% as singletons. The sequencing input was peripheral blood. Source of these receptors: a woman younger than 45 with COVID-19, enrolled during active disease.

This chain joins TRBV19 and TRBJ2-5, with a weak D call TRBD1 (5 bases). From germline, CDR1 is LNHDA and CDR2 SQIVND (reference sequence). This CDR3 is built from 15 residues. V gave up 5 bases and J gave up 4 bases, with 17 bases separating them. CDR3 coding DNA: TGTGCCAGTAGTGCCGGACACATGTCCGGAGAGACCCAGTACTTC. Translating it yields CASSAGHMSGETQYF.

This chain joins TRBV19 and TRBJ1-2; weak D call: TRBD1 (5 bases). Trimming removed 3 bases at V and 5 bases at J, with 13 bases between. Germline V gives CDR1 LNHDA, CDR2 SQIVND (reference sequence). This CDR3 has 14 residues. This CDR3 is CASSMVQGPYGYTF. The CDR3 DNA reads TGTGCCAGTAGTATGGTGCAGGGTCCATATGGCTACACCTTC.